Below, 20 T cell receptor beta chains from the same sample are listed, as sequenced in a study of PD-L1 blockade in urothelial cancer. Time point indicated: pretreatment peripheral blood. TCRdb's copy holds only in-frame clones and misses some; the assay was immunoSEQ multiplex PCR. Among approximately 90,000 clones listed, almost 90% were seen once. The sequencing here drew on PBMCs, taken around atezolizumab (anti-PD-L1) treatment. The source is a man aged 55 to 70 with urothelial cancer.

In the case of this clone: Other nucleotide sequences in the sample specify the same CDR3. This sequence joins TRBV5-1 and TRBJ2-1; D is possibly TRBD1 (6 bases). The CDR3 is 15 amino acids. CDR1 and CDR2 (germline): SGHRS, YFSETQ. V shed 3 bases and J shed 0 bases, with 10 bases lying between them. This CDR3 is CASSWTESSYNEQFF. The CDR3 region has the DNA TGCGCCAGCAGCTGGACAGAAAGCTCCTACAATGAGCAGTTCTTC.

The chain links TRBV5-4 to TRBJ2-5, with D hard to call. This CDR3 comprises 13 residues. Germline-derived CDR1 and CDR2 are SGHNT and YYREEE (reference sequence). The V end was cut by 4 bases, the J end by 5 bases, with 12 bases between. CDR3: CASSPRLSETQYF. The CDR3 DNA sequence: TGTGCCAGCAGCCCCCGGTTGAGCGAGACCCAGTACTTC.

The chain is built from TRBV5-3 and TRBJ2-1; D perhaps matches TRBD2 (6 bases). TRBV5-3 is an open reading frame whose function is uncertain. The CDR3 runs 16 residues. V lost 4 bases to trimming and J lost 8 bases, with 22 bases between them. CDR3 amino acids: CARSPLGGKGVDEQFF. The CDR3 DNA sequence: TGTGCCAGAAGCCCCCTCGGAGGGAAAGGGGTCGATGAGCAGTTCTTC.

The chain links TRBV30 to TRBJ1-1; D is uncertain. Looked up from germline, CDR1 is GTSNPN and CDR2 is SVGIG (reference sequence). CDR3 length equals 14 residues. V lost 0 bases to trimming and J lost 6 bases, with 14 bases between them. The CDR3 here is CAWSVQMGSPEAFF. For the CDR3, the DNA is TGTGCCTGGAGTGTACAAATGGGGAGCCCTGAAGCTTTCTTT.

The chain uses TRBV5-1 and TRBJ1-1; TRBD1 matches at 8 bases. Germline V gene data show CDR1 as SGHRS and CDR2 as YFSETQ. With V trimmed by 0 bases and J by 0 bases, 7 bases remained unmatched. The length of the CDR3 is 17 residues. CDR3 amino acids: CASSLGQGRLMNTEAFF. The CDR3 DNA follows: TGCGCCAGCAGCTTGGGACAGGGGCGATTAATGAACACTGAAGCTTTCTTT. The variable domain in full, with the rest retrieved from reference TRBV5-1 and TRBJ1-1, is KAGVTQTPRYLIKTRGQQVTLSCSPISGHRSVSWYQQTPGQGLQFLFEYFSETQRNKGNFPGRFSGRQFSNSRSEMNVSTLELGDSALYLCASSLGQGRLMNTEAFFGQGTRLTVV.

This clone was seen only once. The DNA of the CDR3 is TGTGCCTGGTCTTTGGATAGCGGGTTTAGTGAGCAGTTCTTC. This encodes CAWSLDSGFSEQFF. This chain links TRBV30 with TRBJ2-1, with 7 bases lining up with TRBD2. Looked up from germline, CDR1 is GTSNPN and CDR2 is SVGIG (reference sequence). J lost 9 bases, V lost 5 bases, and 13 bases had no gene match. The CDR3 runs 14 residues. Filled out from reference TRBV30 and TRBJ2-1, the complete variable domain reads SQTIHQWPATLVQPVGSPLSLECTVEGTSNPNLYWYRQAAGRGLQLLFYSVGIGQISSEVPQNLSASRPQDRQFILSSKKLLLSDSGFYLCAWSLDSGFSEQFFGPGTRLTVL.

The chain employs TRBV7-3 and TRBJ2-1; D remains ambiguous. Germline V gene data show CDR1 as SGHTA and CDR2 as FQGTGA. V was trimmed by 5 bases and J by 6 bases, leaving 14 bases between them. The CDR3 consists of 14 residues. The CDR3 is CASSQLRSPNEQFF. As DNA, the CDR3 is TGTGCCAGCAGCCAATTGCGTAGTCCCAATGAGCAGTTCTTC.

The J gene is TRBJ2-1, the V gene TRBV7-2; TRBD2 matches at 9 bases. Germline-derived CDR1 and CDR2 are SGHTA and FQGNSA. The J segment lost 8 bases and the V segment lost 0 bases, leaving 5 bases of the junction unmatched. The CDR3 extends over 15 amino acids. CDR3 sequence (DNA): TGTGCCAGCAGCTTAGCAACTAGCGGGCTTGATGAGCAGTTCTTC. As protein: CASSLATSGLDEQFF.

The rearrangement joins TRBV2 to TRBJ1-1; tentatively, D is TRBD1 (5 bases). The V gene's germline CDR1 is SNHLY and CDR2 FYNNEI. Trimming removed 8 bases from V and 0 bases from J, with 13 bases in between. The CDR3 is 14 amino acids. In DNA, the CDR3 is TGTGCCAGCCATACTCCACAGGTGAACACTGAAGCTTTCTTT. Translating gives CASHTPQVNTEAFF.

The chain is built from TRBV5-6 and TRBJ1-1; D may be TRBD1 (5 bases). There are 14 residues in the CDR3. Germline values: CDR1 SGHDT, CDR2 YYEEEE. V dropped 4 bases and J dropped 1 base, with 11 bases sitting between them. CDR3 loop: CASSRGVENTEAFF. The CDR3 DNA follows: TGTGCCAGCAGCCGGGGGGTGGAGAACACTGAAGCTTTCTTT.

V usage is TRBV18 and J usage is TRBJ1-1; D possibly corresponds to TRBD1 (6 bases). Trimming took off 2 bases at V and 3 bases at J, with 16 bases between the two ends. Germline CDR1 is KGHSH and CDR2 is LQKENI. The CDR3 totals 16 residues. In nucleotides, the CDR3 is TGTGCCAGCTCACCAAATCAGGGGATCTATGACACTGAAGCTTTCTTT. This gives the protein CASSPNQGIYDTEAFF.

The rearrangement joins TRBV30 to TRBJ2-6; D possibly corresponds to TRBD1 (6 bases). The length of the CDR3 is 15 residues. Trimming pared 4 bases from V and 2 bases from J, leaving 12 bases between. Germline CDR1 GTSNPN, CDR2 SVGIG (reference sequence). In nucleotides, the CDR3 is TGTGCCTGGAAAAGGGCAGGGGCTGGGGCCAACGTCCTGACTTTC. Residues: CAWKRAGAGANVLTF.

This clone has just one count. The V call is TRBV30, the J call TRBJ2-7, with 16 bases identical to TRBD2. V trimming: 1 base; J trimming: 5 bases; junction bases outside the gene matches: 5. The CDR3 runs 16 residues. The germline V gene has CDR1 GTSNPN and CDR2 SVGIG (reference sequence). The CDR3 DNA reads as TGTGCCTGGAGTGCGGGACTAGCGGGGGGGGGCGACGAGCAGTACTTC. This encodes CAWSAGLAGGGDEQYF.

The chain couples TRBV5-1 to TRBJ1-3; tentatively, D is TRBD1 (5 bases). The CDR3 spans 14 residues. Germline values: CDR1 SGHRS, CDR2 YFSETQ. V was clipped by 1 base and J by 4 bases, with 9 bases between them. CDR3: CASSLTGRGNTIYF. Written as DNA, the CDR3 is TGCGCCAGCAGCTTGACAGGTCGAGGAAACACCATATATTTT. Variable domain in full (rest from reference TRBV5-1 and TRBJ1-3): KAGVTQTPRYLIKTRGQQVTLSCSPISGHRSVSWYQQTPGQGLQFLFEYFSETQRNKGNFPGRFSGRQFSNSRSEMNVSTLELGDSALYLCASSLTGRGNTIYFGEGSWLTVV.

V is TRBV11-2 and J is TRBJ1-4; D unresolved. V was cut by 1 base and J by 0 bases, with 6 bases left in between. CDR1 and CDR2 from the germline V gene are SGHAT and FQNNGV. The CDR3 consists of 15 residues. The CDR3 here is CASSLAHATNEKLFF. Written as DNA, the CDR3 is TGTGCCAGCAGCTTAGCCCATGCAACTAATGAAAAACTGTTTTTT.

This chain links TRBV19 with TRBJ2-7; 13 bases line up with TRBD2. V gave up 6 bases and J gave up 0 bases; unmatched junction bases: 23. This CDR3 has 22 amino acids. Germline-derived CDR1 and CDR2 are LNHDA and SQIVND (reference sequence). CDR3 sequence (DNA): TGTGCCAGTAGGCCCGGGCGGGACGGGGGGACTAGCGGGAAACCCTTCTCCTACGAGCAGTACTTC. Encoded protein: CASRPGRDGGTSGKPFSYEQYF.

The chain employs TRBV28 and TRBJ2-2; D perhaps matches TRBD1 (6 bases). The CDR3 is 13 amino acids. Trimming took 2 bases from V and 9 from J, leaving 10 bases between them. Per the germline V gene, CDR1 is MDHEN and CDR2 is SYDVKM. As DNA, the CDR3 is TGTGCCAGCAGTTTAAGACAGGCCTGGGAGCTGTTTTTT. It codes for CASSLRQAWELFF.

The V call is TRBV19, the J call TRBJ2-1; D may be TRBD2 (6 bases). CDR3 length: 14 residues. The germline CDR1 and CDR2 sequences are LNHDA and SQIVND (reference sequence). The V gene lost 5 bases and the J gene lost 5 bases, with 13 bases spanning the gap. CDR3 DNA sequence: TGTGCCAGTAGTCCGGGACTGCAGAACAATGAGCAGTTCTTC. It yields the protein CASSPGLQNNEQFF.

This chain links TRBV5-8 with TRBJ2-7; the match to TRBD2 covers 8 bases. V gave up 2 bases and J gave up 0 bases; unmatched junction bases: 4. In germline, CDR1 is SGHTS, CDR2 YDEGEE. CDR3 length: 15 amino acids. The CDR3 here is CASSLAGASSYEQYF. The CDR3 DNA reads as TGTGCCAGCAGCTTAGCGGGAGCGAGCTCCTACGAGCAGTACTTC.

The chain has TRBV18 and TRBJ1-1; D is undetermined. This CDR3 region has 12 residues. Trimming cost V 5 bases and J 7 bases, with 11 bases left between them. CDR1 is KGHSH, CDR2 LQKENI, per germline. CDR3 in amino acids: CASSIPLGEAFF. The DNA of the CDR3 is TGTGCCAGCTCAATCCCCCTAGGTGAAGCTTTCTTT.